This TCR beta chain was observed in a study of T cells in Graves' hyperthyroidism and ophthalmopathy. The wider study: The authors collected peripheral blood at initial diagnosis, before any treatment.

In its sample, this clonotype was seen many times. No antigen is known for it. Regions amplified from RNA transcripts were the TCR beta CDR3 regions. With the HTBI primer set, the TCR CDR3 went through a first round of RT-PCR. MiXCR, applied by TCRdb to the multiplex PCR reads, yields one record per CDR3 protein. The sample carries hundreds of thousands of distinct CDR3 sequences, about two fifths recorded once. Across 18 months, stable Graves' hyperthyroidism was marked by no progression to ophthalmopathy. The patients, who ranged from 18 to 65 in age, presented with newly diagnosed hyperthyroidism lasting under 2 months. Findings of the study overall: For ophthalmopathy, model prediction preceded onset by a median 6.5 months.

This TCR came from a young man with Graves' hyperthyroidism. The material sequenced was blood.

The CDR3 nucleotides read TGTGCCAGCAGTGAAACAGAAACCTACGAGCAGTACTTC. This translates into CASSETETYEQYF. V usage is TRBV2 and J usage is TRBJ2-7; unclear D gene. This CDR3 has 13 amino acids. CDR1 is SNHLY, CDR2 FYNNEI, per germline. The V gene lost 2 bases and the J gene lost 2 bases, with 7 bases spanning the gap.